A selection of T cell receptor beta chains follows, all from one sample in a study of T cell responses to AZD1222 COVID-19 vaccine. Measured with immunoSEQ multiplex PCR; TCRdb has only the in-frame clones, and not every one. The table has some 150,000 clones, around nine tenths seen once; the top ten hold approximately 3%. Sequencing used peripheral blood, obtained on day 0 of MenACWY control vaccination. These receptors came from an adult in good health. The CDR3 runs from the conserved cysteine through the conserved F or W.

v_call	j_call	cdr3_aa
TRBV19	TRBJ2-7	CASSMGQYEQYF
TRBV6-5	TRBJ2-1	CASSSTSGGLFNEQFF
TRBV7-8	TRBJ1-1	CASSLGWGANTEAFF
TRBV24-1	TRBJ2-1	CATSDFGRNEQFF
TRBV18	TRBJ2-5	CASSLIRDIKETQYF
TRBV7-3	TRBJ1-3	CASSSWDGNSGNTIYF
TRBV9	TRBJ1-1	CASSPDPQGNTEAFF
TRBV5-1	TRBJ2-7	CASSPSGQGYEQYF
TRBV30	TRBJ1-2	CACYRDRPEGYTF
TRBV30	TRBJ1-5	CAWSVGTPGHQPQHF
TRBV7-2	TRBJ1-1	CASSLRGQGVTEAFF
TRBV3-1/TRBV3-2	TRBJ2-2	CASSPRLGELFF
TRBV11-2	TRBJ1-2	CASSFTGNNYGYTF
TRBV18	TRBJ2-7	CASSPGASLLIYEQYF
TRBV6-5	TRBJ2-7	CASRVPGTSYEQYF
TRBV3-1/TRBV3-2	TRBJ1-5	CASSQGSGLNQPQHF
TRBV9	TRBJ2-5	CASSSGLAGPQETQYF